The 20 T cell receptor beta chains below all came from one sample that was sequenced in a study of shared clonotypes between healthy human individuals. This table comes from immunoSEQ multiplex PCR, and its TCRdb copy is limited to in-frame clones, with some not included. The sample has 400,000 to 600,000 clones; about 79% are singletons. The sample taken for sequencing was PBMCs. All receptors derive from a woman in her thirties or forties in good health. Some clones in this sample may be carry-over from other donors' samples.

J is TRBJ1-4 and V is TRBV5-1; no firm D call. The germline CDR1 and CDR2 sequences are SGHRS and YFSETQ. The CDR3 runs 14 residues. V was clipped by 6 bases and J by 0 bases, with 9 bases between them. The CDR3 protein is CASTWGATNEKLFF. CDR3 bases: TGCGCCAGCACCTGGGGAGCAACTAATGAAAAACTGTTTTTT. Together with reference TRBV5-1 and TRBJ1-4, the CDR3 gives the full variable domain: KAGVTQTPRYLIKTRGQQVTLSCSPISGHRSVSWYQQTPGQGLQFLFEYFSETQRNKGNFPGRFSGRQFSNSRSEMNVSTLELGDSALYLCASTWGATNEKLFFGSGTQLSVL.

The chain couples TRBV12-5 to TRBJ2-5, with a weak D call TRBD1 (6 bases). CDR1 LGHNT and CDR2 FRNRAP come from the germline V gene. The CDR3 contains 18 residues. V was clipped by 0 bases and J by 4 bases, with 21 bases between them. The chain's CDR3 is CASGLVPPLGAIPETQYF. The CDR3, as DNA: TGTGCTAGTGGTTTGGTACCACCGCTGGGGGCTATACCAGAGACCCAGTACTTC.

The rearrangement joins TRBV9 to TRBJ1-2; D call uncertain. The CDR3 covers 12 residues. Germline values: CDR1 SGDLS, CDR2 YYNGEE. The V gene lost 3 bases and the J gene lost 4 bases, with 7 bases spanning the gap. CDR3 sequence reads: CASSAVSYGYTF. The CDR3 nucleotides read TGTGCCAGCAGCGCAGTCAGCTATGGCTACACCTTC.

The chain uses TRBV9 and TRBJ2-7; TRBD1 might be the D (5 bases). Germline V gives CDR1 SGDLS, CDR2 YYNGEE. V lost 1 base and J lost 5, with 19 bases in between. CDR3 length: 16 residues. Here the CDR3 reads CASSVTPGQGIHEQYF. As DNA, the CDR3 is TGTGCCAGCAGCGTAACCCCCGGGCAGGGCATCCACGAGCAGTACTTC.

The chain has TRBV29-1 and TRBJ1-1; D remains ambiguous. V was cut by 3 bases and J by 6 bases, with 8 bases left in between. CDR3 length: 11 amino acids. Germline loops: CDR1 SQVTM, CDR2 ANQGSEA. The CDR3 coding sequence is TGCAGCGTTGAGGCGGGAGCTGAAGCTTTCTTT. It is translated as CSVEAGAEAFF.

The rearrangement links TRBV7-2 to TRBJ2-5, with D hard to call. Looked up from germline, CDR1 is SGHTA and CDR2 is FQGNSA. CDR3 length: 15 amino acids. V was trimmed by 4 bases and J by 0 bases, leaving 12 bases between them. CDR3 protein: CASSSRGRHQETQYF. The CDR3 DNA is TGTGCCAGCAGCTCCCGTGGCAGACACCAAGAGACCCAGTACTTC.

In DNA, the CDR3 is TGTGCCAGTAGTCCCGGAGCAGGGGGGGACTATGGCTACACCTTC. It is translated as CASSPGAGGDYGYTF. V gene TRBV19 combines with J gene TRBJ1-2, with 7 bases matching TRBD1. This CDR3 comprises 15 residues. The V and J ends lost 5 bases and 3 bases, in that order; junction bases with no gene match: 9. Per germline, CDR1 LNHDA and CDR2 SQIVND (reference sequence).

The V call is TRBV5-1, the J call TRBJ1-2; D ambiguous. The CDR3 covers 11 residues. V lost 7 bases and J 3 bases, leaving 7 bases between the germline ends. Germline CDR1 is SGHRS and CDR2 is YFSETQ. The CDR3 region has the DNA TGCGCCAGCGGAACAGACTATGGCTACACCTTC. Translating it yields CASGTDYGYTF.

The J gene is TRBJ2-5, the V gene TRBV30; D is unclear. Germline assignment: CDR1 GTSNPN and CDR2 SVGIG (reference sequence). This CDR3 comprises 13 residues. Trimming cost V 1 base and J 4 bases, with 10 bases left between them. Here the CDR3 reads CAWSGGIAETQYF. The CDR3 DNA reads as TGTGCCTGGAGTGGGGGTATTGCAGAGACCCAGTACTTC.

The CDR3 spells CASSLGDRAVPYEQYF. The CDR3 DNA is TGTGCCAGCAGCTTAGGGGACAGGGCAGTACCCTACGAGCAGTACTTC. The V and J genes are TRBV7-6 and TRBJ2-5; TRBD1 aligns across 9 bases. With the DNA end fitting TRBJ2-7 better, the J assignment may be wrong. CDR1 SGHVS and CDR2 FNYEAQ come from the germline V gene. This CDR3 region has 16 residues.

J is TRBJ1-3 and V is TRBV10-3; unclear D gene. Trimming cost V 11 bases and J 0 bases, with 14 bases left between them. There are 14 residues in the CDR3. CDR1 and CDR2 from the germline V gene are ENHRY and SYGVKD. The CDR3 coding sequence is TGTGCCTCACCGGTGAAGCGCTCTGGAAACACCATATATTTT. Protein: CASPVKRSGNTIYF.

The V gene is TRBV19, the J gene TRBJ2-7; D gene uncertain. This CDR3 contains 16 residues. The V gene lost 6 bases and the J gene lost 0 bases, with 18 bases spanning the gap. Per the germline V gene, CDR1 is LNHDA and CDR2 is SQIVND (reference sequence). As DNA, the CDR3 is TGTGCCAGTAGCCTAGGATCGTTCAGGAGCTCCTACGAGCAGTACTTC. Protein: CASSLGSFRSSYEQYF.

The V gene is TRBV4-2, the J gene TRBJ2-7, with D uncertain. The CDR3 loop spans 13 amino acids. Trimming pared 1 base from V and 7 bases from J, leaving 11 bases between. Germline CDR1 reads LGHNA; CDR2 reads YNFKEQ. The CDR3 DNA reads TGTGCCAGCAGCCAAGGGAGCCGGCCGGAGCAGTACTTC. Its protein product is CASSQGSRPEQYF.

This clone has at least ten counts. V usage is TRBV7-2 and J usage is TRBJ2-1; D not resolved. There are 14 residues in the CDR3. V was pared by 4 bases and J by 0 bases, with 7 bases between. Germline CDR1 SGHTA, CDR2 FQGNSA. CDR3 DNA: TGTGCCAGCAGCTCCGCTAGCTCCTACAATGAGCAGTTCTTC. It codes for CASSSASSYNEQFF.

In its sample, this clone was seen once. The chain combines TRBV4-2 with TRBJ2-1, with 13 bases fitting TRBD2. This CDR3 contains 16 residues. The trim removed 3 bases at V and 3 bases at J, leaving 2 bases unmatched. The V gene's germline CDR1 is LGHNA and CDR2 YNFKEQ. This chain's CDR3 is CASSQGLAGIYNEQFF. The DNA for the CDR3 is TGTGCCAGCAGCCAGGGACTAGCGGGGATCTACAATGAGCAGTTCTTC.

The gene calls are TRBV15 and TRBJ2-7, with D possibly matching TRBD2 (6 bases). This CDR3 spans 15 amino acids. Between the trimmed V and J ends, which lost 0 bases and 7 bases, there was a span of 16 bases. Germline V gives CDR1 LNHNV, CDR2 YYDKDF (reference sequence). CDR3 coding DNA: TGTGCCACCAGCAGAGAACTTAGCGGCACGGGGGAGCAGTACTTC. This encodes CATSRELSGTGEQYF.

The chain uses TRBV5-1 and TRBJ2-1; TRBD2 is a possible D gene (6 bases). V lost 4 bases and J 8 bases, leaving 16 bases between the germline ends. Germline-derived CDR1 and CDR2 are SGHRS and YFSETQ. CDR3 size: 14 residues. CDR3 DNA: TGCGCCAGCAGCCCTAGGGCGGGGAGCTATGAGCAGTTCTTC. Encoded protein: CASSPRAGSYEQFF. The whole variable domain, filled in from reference TRBV5-1 and TRBJ2-1, reads KAGVTQTPRYLIKTRGQQVTLSCSPISGHRSVSWYQQTPGQGLQFLFEYFSETQRNKGNFPGRFSGRQFSNSRSEMNVSTLELGDSALYLCASSPRAGSYEQFFGPGTRLTVL.

The chain employs TRBV5-3 and TRBJ1-1; TRBD1 matches at 7 bases. TRBV5-3 is recorded as an ORF, its role being uncertain. V was clipped by 4 bases and J by 6 bases; unmatched bases: 0. The CDR3 has 11 residues. The DNA of the CDR3 is TGTGCCAGAAGCGGGACAGCTGAAGCTTTCTTT. Residues: CARSGTAEAFF.

The rearrangement joins TRBV4-1 to TRBJ2-1, with a tentative D call TRBD2 (6 bases). The CDR3 covers 15 residues. V lost 1 base to trimming and J lost 10 bases, with 17 bases between them. Germline CDR1 MGHRA, CDR2 YSYEKL. CDR3 nucleotide sequence: TGCGCCAGCAGCCAAGTCGGTGGGAGGCCCGGGGAGCAGTTCTTC. Encoded protein: CASSQVGGRPGEQFF.

The V gene is TRBV6-1, the J gene TRBJ2-5, with D unclear. The V end lost 6 bases, the J end lost 2 bases, and 10 bases lay between the germline ends. This CDR3 has 13 residues. Germline V gene sequence: CDR1 MNHNS, CDR2 SASEGT. DNA of the CDR3: TGTGCCAGCAGCAGCTACCCACAAGAGACCCAGTACTTC. This translates into CASSSYPQETQYF.